This is a list of T cell receptor beta chains from one sample in a study of CD8 T cells in Susac syndrome. TCRdb processed the immunoSEQ multiplex PCR reads anew with MiXCR; each CDR3 protein has one entry. The table lists some 250,000 distinct CDR3 sequences, less than 96% of them singletons. The sequenced sample consisted of CD4+ T cells from PBMCs. These receptor sequences come from a human donor with Susac syndrome. Both conserved end residues are part of each CDR3. The D gene is left open where the match is weak. Expanded clones get a size class; other rows say once, few or many, or leave the size out.

j_gene,d_gene,abundance,v_gene,CDR3nt,CDR3aa
TRBJ2-2,NA,NA,TRBV20-1,TGCAGTGCTAGGCGGAGGAGCGGGGAGCTGTTTTTT,CSARRRSGELFF
TRBJ2-7,NA,NA,TRBV29-1,TGCAGCGTTGACAGAGGCTACGAGCAGTACTTC,CSVDRGYEQYF
TRBJ2-1,TRBD2,NA,TRBV24-1,TGTGCCACCAGTGATGGGACTAGCGGGAGCGTCAATGAGCAGTTCTTC,CATSDGTSGSVNEQFF
TRBJ2-7,NA,NA,TRBV3-1,TGTGCCAGCAGCCAGACCTTGTACGAGCAGTACTTC,CASSQTLYEQYF
TRBJ1-4,NA,NA,TRBV12-3/TRBV12-4,TGTGCCAGCAGTCGTCGGTGGGGGTCGTCGACTAATGAAAAACTGTTTTTT,CASSRRWGSSTNEKLFF
TRBJ2-5,TRBD2,NA,TRBV5-4,TGTGCCAGCAGCTTAGGCCCAGCGGGAGTTCGGGAGACCCAGTACTTC,CASSLGPAGVRETQYF
TRBJ1-5,TRBD1,once,TRBV20-1,TGCAGTGCAACCAAACCGGGACAGTTCAATCAGCCCCAGCATTTT,CSATKPGQFNQPQHF
TRBJ2-1,NA,NA,TRBV29-1,TGCAGCGTTGGGGTAAGATCCTACAATGAGCAGTTCTTC,CSVGVRSYNEQFF
TRBJ2-7,NA,NA,TRBV20-1,TGCAGTGCTAGGGCAGGGCCCCTTGGCGAGCAGTACTTC,CSARAGPLGEQYF
TRBJ2-2,NA,NA,TRBV6-5,TGTGCCAGCATCGGGATAGGGAGGAACACCGGGGAGCTGTTTTTT,CASIGIGRNTGELFF
TRBJ2-6,NA,NA,TRBV18,TGTGCCAGCTCACCACAGCCGACAGCGACTGGGGCCAACGTCCTGACTTTC,CASSPQPTATGANVLTF
TRBJ1-1,NA,NA,TRBV9,TGTGCCAGCAGCCTCCGCGAGGCAAGCACTGAAGCTTTCTTT,CASSLREASTEAFF
TRBJ2-7,NA,NA,TRBV4-1,TGCGCCAGCAGCCAAACGGCCAGGGGTTACGAGCAGTACTTC,CASSQTARGYEQYF
TRBJ1-2,NA,NA,TRBV28,TGTGCCAGCAGCCCTGGAAGAAGGGACGGCTATGGCTACACCTTC,CASSPGRRDGYGYTF
TRBJ1-1,NA,NA,TRBV15,TGTGCCACCAGCCGGGACACCGACACTGAAGCTTTCTTT,CATSRDTDTEAFF
TRBJ1-1,NA,NA,TRBV29-1,TGCAGCGTTGGGCGGAACATGAACACTGAAGCTTTCTTT,CSVGRNMNTEAFF
TRBJ1-2,NA,NA,TRBV12-3/TRBV12-4,TGTGCCAGCAGTCTCGCAGGGGAAGCTAACTATGGCTACACCTTC,CASSLAGEANYGYTF
TRBJ1-4,TRBD1,NA,TRBV25-1,TGTGCCAGCACCAGAACCGCAGGGGGTAATGAAAAACTGTTTTTT,CASTRTAGGNEKLFF
TRBJ2-7,TRBD2,NA,TRBV30,TGTGCCTGGAGTGGGGGGGTCGGACTAGGATCCTACGAGCAGTACTTC,CAWSGGVGLGSYEQYF
TRBJ2-6,NA,NA,TRBV18,TGTGCCAGCTCACCGGGGGCTGGGGCCAACGTCCTGACTTTC,CASSPGAGANVLTF